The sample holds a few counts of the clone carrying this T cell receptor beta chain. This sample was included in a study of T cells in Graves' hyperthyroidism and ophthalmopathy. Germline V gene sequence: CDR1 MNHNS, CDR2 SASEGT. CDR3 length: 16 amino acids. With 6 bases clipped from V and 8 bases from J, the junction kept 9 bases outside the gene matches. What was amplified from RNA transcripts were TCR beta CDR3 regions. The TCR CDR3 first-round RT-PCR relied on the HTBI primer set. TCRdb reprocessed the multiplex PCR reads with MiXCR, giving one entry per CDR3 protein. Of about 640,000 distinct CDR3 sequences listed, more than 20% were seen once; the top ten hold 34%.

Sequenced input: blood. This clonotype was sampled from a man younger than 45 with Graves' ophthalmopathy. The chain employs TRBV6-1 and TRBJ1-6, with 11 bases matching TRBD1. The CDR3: CASSRLDRGRDSPLHF. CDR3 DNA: TGTGCCAGCAGCCGGCTGGACAGGGGGCGCGATTCACCCCTCCACTTT.